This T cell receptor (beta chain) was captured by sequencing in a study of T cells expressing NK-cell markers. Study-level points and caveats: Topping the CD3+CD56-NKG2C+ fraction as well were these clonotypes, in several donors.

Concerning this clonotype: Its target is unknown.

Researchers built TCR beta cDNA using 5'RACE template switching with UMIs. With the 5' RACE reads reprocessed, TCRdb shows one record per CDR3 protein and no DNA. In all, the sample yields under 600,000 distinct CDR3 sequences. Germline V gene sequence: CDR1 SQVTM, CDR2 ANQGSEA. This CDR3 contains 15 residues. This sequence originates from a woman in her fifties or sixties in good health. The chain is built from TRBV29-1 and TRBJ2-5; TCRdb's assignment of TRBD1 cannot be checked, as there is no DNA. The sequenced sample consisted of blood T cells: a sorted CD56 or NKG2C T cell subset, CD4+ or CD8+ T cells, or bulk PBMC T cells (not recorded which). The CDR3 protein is CSVGRGTSLGETQYF.